The 14 T cell receptor beta chains presented below share a single source sample, sequenced in a study of cytomegalovirus exposure and HLA in healthy donors. The PCR made use of 60 Vbeta and 13 Jbeta primers. TCRdb keeps only in-frame clones here, not all; method: immunoSEQ multiplex PCR. The table includes about 160,000 clones, around three quarters detected once. Sequencing was carried out using PBMCs. The receptor set was obtained from a man aged 35 to 55 in good health and CMV-seronegative.

As for this clone: The identical CDR3 is also encoded by other nucleotide sequences in the sample. The rearrangement joins TRBV29-1 to TRBJ2-2, with 12 bases aligning to TRBD2. CDR1 is SQVTM and CDR2 is ANQGSEA in the germline V gene. V trimming: 3 bases; J trimming: 5 bases; junction bases outside the gene matches: 4. The CDR3 sequence is 15 residues long. CDR3 DNA sequence: TGCAGCGTTGAGAGGCTAGCGGGAGGGACCGGGGAGCTGTTTTTT. Protein: CSVERLAGGTGELFF.

The chain joins TRBV28 to TRBJ2-6; TRBD2 might be the D (5 bases). Germline V lookup: CDR1 MDHEN, CDR2 SYDVKM. V lost 6 bases to trimming and J lost 0 bases, with 9 bases between them. This CDR3 has 15 residues. The DNA for the CDR3 is TGTGCCAGCAGCGTCGCGGGCTCTGGGGCCAACGTCCTGACTTTC. It codes for CASSVAGSGANVLTF.

The chain uses TRBV2 and TRBJ1-6; the D is unclear. CDR1 is SNHLY, CDR2 FYNNEI, per germline. There are 14 residues in the CDR3. Deletions cut 7 bases from V and 10 bases from J, with 17 bases between. This chain's CDR3 is CASKAGGDRSPLHF. Written as DNA, the CDR3 is TGTGCCAGCAAGGCGGGTGGGGATCGGTCACCCCTCCACTTT.

The rearrangement links TRBV29-1 to TRBJ2-7; 7 bases are shared with TRBD2. Germline V gene sequence: CDR1 SQVTM, CDR2 ANQGSEA. The CDR3 is made up of 12 amino acids. V gave up 7 bases and J gave up 0 bases; unmatched junction bases: 3. CDR3 DNA: TGCAGCGGGGGGGGGAGCTCCTACGAGCAGTACTTC. This gives the protein CSGGGSSYEQYF.

This clone was seen a single time. The genes are TRBV10-3 and TRBJ1-6; D gene unclear. Germline values: CDR1 ENHRY, CDR2 SYGVKD. V was trimmed by 5 bases and J by 0 bases, leaving 8 bases between them. The CDR3 consists of 15 residues. The CDR3 coding sequence is TGTGCCATCAGTACGTCAGTCTCCTATAATTCACCCCTCCACTTT. Its protein is CAISTSVSYNSPLHF.

This clone was detected a few times. The chain carries TRBV10-1 and TRBJ2-3; D not certain. Looked up from germline, CDR1 is WNHNN and CDR2 is SYGVQD (reference sequence). The CDR3 runs to 15 residues. V lost 4 bases to trimming and J lost 6 bases, with 17 bases between them. The CDR3 protein is CASSVGGLLSDTQYF. The CDR3 nucleotides are TGCGCCAGCAGTGTTGGCGGCCTGCTTTCGGATACGCAGTATTTT.

On this clone: The junction and the germline gene differ at one end; a read error may be behind it. Other DNA sequences in the sample encode the same CDR3. V usage is TRBV6-5 and J usage is TRBJ1-1, with 7 bases lining up with TRBD1. The CDR3 consists of 14 residues. CDR1 is MNHEY and CDR2 is SVGAGI in the germline V gene. CDR3 residues: CASSYRGGGTEAFF. The CDR3 nucleotides are TGTGCCAGCAGCTACAGGGGCGGCGGCACTGAAGCCTTCTTT.

This clone showed up just a few times. The chain links TRBV2 to TRBJ2-3, with 10 bases that match TRBD2. The CDR3 sequence is 16 residues long. Germline assignment: CDR1 SNHLY and CDR2 FYNNEI. With 3 bases clipped from V and 6 bases from J, the junction kept 9 bases outside the gene matches. CDR3 loop: CASSDNLAGDTDTQYF. The DNA for the CDR3 is TGTGCCAGCAGTGATAACCTAGCGGGAGATACGGATACGCAGTATTTT.

The chain carries TRBV7-9 and TRBJ2-1, with 9 bases lining up with TRBD1. Germline lookup yields CDR1 SEHNR and CDR2 FQNEAQ (reference sequence). Trimming removed 4 bases from V and 0 bases from J; junction bases left unmatched: 4. The CDR3 covers 16 residues. CDR3 residues: CASSSTGGDSYNEQFF. CDR3 nucleotide sequence: TGTGCCAGCAGCTCAACAGGGGGCGACTCCTACAATGAGCAGTTCTTC.

This clone was seen only a few times. V and J are TRBV18 and TRBJ2-7; D perhaps matches TRBD2 (5 bases). This CDR3 has 13 amino acids. CDR1 is KGHSH and CDR2 is LQKENI in the germline V gene. V gave up 6 bases and J gave up 1 base, with 10 bases separating them. The CDR3 nucleotides are TGTGCCAGCTCCGAAAGCGGATCCTACGAGCAGTACTTC. The encoded protein is CASSESGSYEQYF.

The J gene is TRBJ2-5, the V gene TRBV5-1; 10 bases match TRBD2. Germline V lookup: CDR1 SGHRS, CDR2 YFSETQ. The CDR3 runs 15 residues. J gave up 4 bases and V 4 bases, and 7 bases lay outside the gene matches. The CDR3 region has the DNA TGCGCCAGCAGCATCTCCCTAGCGGGAGCAGAGACCCAGTACTTC. It encodes CASSISLAGAETQYF.

On this clone: The same CDR3 is also encoded by other DNA sequences in this sample. The V call is TRBV30, the J call TRBJ1-1, with 10 bases lining up with TRBD1. The CDR3 loop spans 13 amino acids. With V trimmed by 3 bases and J by 5 bases, 3 bases remained unmatched. Germline assignment: CDR1 GTSNPN and CDR2 SVGIG (reference sequence). Here the CDR3 reads CAWSGDRGTEAFF. The DNA for the CDR3 is TGTGCCTGGAGCGGGGACAGGGGAACTGAAGCTTTCTTT.

The V call is TRBV28, the J call TRBJ2-7; D is ambiguous. Per the germline V gene, CDR1 is MDHEN and CDR2 is SYDVKM. V was clipped by 6 bases and J by 5 bases, with 8 bases between them. The CDR3 contains 11 residues. CDR3 in amino acids: CASRKLHEQYF. The CDR3 region has the DNA TGTGCCAGCAGGAAACTCCACGAGCAGTACTTC.

The chain couples TRBV6-1 to TRBJ2-1; 9 bases agree with TRBD2. Trimming removed 6 bases from V and 5 bases from J; junction bases left unmatched: 8. This CDR3 comprises 15 residues. Looked up from germline, CDR1 is MNHNS and CDR2 is SASEGT. CDR3 sequence reads: CASRPASGIDNEQFF. The DNA for the CDR3 is TGTGCCAGCAGGCCGGCTAGCGGGATTGACAATGAGCAGTTCTTC.